A single sample is the source of the 15 T cell receptor beta chains below, sequenced in a study of cytomegalovirus exposure and HLA in healthy donors. With 60 Vbeta and 13 Jbeta primers, the PCR was carried out. Assay used: immunoSEQ multiplex PCR; TCRdb lists only in-frame clones, some missing. Among under 200,000 clones listed, around 87% were seen once. Sequences were obtained from PBMCs. Source of these receptors: a boy between 2 and 10 years old in good health and CMV-seronegative.

V usage is TRBV14 and J usage is TRBJ1-1; 11 bases match TRBD1. Germline V lookup: CDR1 SGHDN, CDR2 FVKESK. Unmatched junction bases numbered 11, after V lost 4 bases and J lost 4 bases. The CDR3 is 17 amino acids. The CDR3 reads CASSRTGQGASRTEAFF. The DNA for the CDR3 is TGTGCCAGCAGCCGAACAGGACAGGGGGCAAGTCGCACTGAAGCTTTCTTT.

The gene calls are TRBV6-4 and TRBJ2-1; 9 positions match TRBD2. This CDR3 contains 15 residues. The V gene's germline CDR1 is MRHNA and CDR2 SNTAGT. V gave up 2 bases and J gave up 7 bases; unmatched junction bases: 6. CDR3 sequence reads: CASSDISGSRNEQFF. The CDR3 DNA reads TGTGCCAGCAGTGACATTAGCGGGAGCAGGAATGAGCAGTTCTTC.

The rearrangement joins TRBV28 to TRBJ1-1; possible D gene TRBD1, 5 bases. Germline assignment: CDR1 MDHEN and CDR2 SYDVKM. CDR3 length: 13 amino acids. V lost 2 bases and J 10 bases, leaving 14 bases between the germline ends. CDR3 residues: CASSLGWDRGAFF. The CDR3 DNA is TGTGCCAGCAGTTTAGGGTGGGATAGGGGAGCTTTCTTT.

The gene calls are TRBV2 and TRBJ2-5; TRBD2 might be the D (5 bases). The J call may be incorrect, as the DNA end agrees better with TRBJ2-7. CDR3 length: 11 residues. CDR1 and CDR2 (germline): SNHLY, FYNNEI. The CDR3 nucleotides are TGTGCCAGCAGTTTAGGAGGCGAGCAGTACTTC. This codes for CASSLGGEQYF.

Here the CDR3 DNA reads TGTGCCTCTACAGGGCGGGAGCGCACAGATACGCAGTATTTT. Protein: CASTGRERTDTQYF. V is TRBV19 and J is TRBJ2-3; possible D gene TRBD2, 7 bases. Germline CDR1 LNHDA, CDR2 SQIVND (reference sequence). The V end lost 11 bases, the J end lost 1 base, and 16 bases lay between the germline ends. This CDR3 region has 14 residues.

This clone was counted once. Relative to the germline gene, one junction end is altered; a read error may explain this. The chain recombines TRBV5-6 with TRBJ1-2; D might be TRBD1 (5 bases). This CDR3 region has 13 residues. Looked up from germline, CDR1 is SGHDT and CDR2 is YYEEEE. CDR3 DNA sequence: TGTGCCAGCGGCTTCGGATCAGGGTATGGCTACACCTTC. This encodes CASGFGSGYGYTF.

The rearrangement links TRBV5-6 to TRBJ2-5; 7 nucleotides align to TRBD2. Germline V gene data show CDR1 as SGHDT and CDR2 as YYEEEE. Trimming cost V 4 bases and J 11 bases; bases outside gene matches: 20. This CDR3 spans 16 amino acids. The chain's CDR3 is CASSGRGEGLHGVQYF. CDR3 sequence (DNA): TGTGCCAGCAGCGGCCGGGGGGAAGGCCTTCATGGTGTGCAGTACTTC.

This chain connects TRBV7-9 to TRBJ1-6, with D perhaps matching TRBD1 (5 bases). V was pared by 1 base and J by 0 bases, with 10 bases between. The CDR3 has 17 amino acids. Germline-derived CDR1 and CDR2 are SEHNR and FQNEAQ (reference sequence). The CDR3 DNA sequence: TGTGCCAGCAGCTTAGAGGAGGGGCGCTCCTATAATTCACCCCTCCACTTT. Encoded protein: CASSLEEGRSYNSPLHF.

The sample holds one count of this clone. This chain uses TRBV28 with TRBJ1-1; D gene uncertain. The CDR3 length is 15 residues. Germline V gives CDR1 MDHEN, CDR2 SYDVKM. Trimming shortened V by 6 bases and J by 0 bases, and 14 bases separated the two germline ends. The CDR3 sequence is CASSSWESMNTEAFF. The DNA of the CDR3 is TGTGCCAGCAGCTCCTGGGAGAGCATGAACACTGAAGCTTTCTTT. Complete variable domain (other parts from reference TRBV28 and TRBJ1-1): DVKVTQSSRYLVKRTGEKVFLECVQDMDHENMFWYRQDPGLGLRLIYFSYDVKMKEKGDIPEGYSVSREKKERFSLILESASTNQTSMYLCASSSWESMNTEAFFGQGTRLTVV.

The chain uses TRBV19 and TRBJ2-5, with 7 bases that match TRBD1. After removal of 3 bases from V and 6 bases from J, the junction contained 7 bases not matched to a gene. Germline CDR1 is LNHDA and CDR2 is SQIVND (reference sequence). The CDR3 spans 14 residues. The CDR3 coding sequence is TGTGCCAGTAGTATCTCCGGGACAGCTCAGACCCAGTACTTC. It is translated as CASSISGTAQTQYF.

The J gene is TRBJ2-5, the V gene TRBV6-1; TRBD1 aligns across 7 bases. The CDR3 has 15 residues. V dropped 7 bases and J dropped 2; count of bases not matched to a gene: 10. The germline V gene encodes CDR1 MNHNS and CDR2 SASEGT. The CDR3 loop reads CASTLRTGKQETQYF. CDR3 nucleotides: TGTGCCAGCACCCTGAGGACAGGTAAACAAGAGACCCAGTACTTC.

The chain joins TRBV5-1 to TRBJ1-4; TRBD1 agrees at 7 bases. The CDR3 extends over 15 amino acids. CDR1 SGHRS and CDR2 YFSETQ come from the germline V gene. V trimming: 4 bases; J trimming: 0 bases; junction bases outside the gene matches: 3. The CDR3 DNA follows: TGCGCCAGCAGCGCCGGGACAGCAACTAATGAAAAACTGTTTTTT. Its protein product is CASSAGTATNEKLFF.

The J gene is TRBJ1-6, the V gene TRBV5-6, with a weak D call TRBD1 (6 bases). CDR1 and CDR2 (germline): SGHDT, YYEEEE. The CDR3 totals 16 residues. Trimming took off 2 bases at V and 7 bases at J, with 16 bases between the two ends. This CDR3 is CASSFYPGVENSPLHF. In DNA, the CDR3 is TGTGCCAGCAGCTTCTACCCAGGGGTTGAGAATTCACCCCTCCACTTT.

This rearrangement joins TRBV5-1 to TRBJ1-1, with D maybe TRBD1 (5 bases). The germline V and J ends were trimmed by 0 bases and 1 base, with 10 bases remaining between them. The CDR3 runs 15 residues. Germline assignment: CDR1 SGHRS and CDR2 YFSETQ. The CDR3 loop reads CASSLASTANTEAFF. CDR3 DNA: TGCGCCAGCAGCTTGGCCTCGACAGCGAACACTGAAGCTTTCTTT. The full variable domain, with the rest looked up from reference TRBV5-1 and TRBJ1-1, is KAGVTQTPRYLIKTRGQQVTLSCSPISGHRSVSWYQQTPGQGLQFLFEYFSETQRNKGNFPGRFSGRQFSNSRSEMNVSTLELGDSALYLCASSLASTANTEAFFGQGTRLTVV.

V usage is TRBV19 and J usage is TRBJ1-4; D unresolved. Germline assignment: CDR1 LNHDA and CDR2 SQIVND (reference sequence). The V and J ends lost 3 bases and 4 bases respectively, with 12 bases between them. The CDR3 covers 15 residues. The CDR3 region has the DNA TGTGCCAGTAGTATTCTCTTTGGCAGTAATGAAAAACTGTTTTTT. It is translated as CASSILFGSNEKLFF.